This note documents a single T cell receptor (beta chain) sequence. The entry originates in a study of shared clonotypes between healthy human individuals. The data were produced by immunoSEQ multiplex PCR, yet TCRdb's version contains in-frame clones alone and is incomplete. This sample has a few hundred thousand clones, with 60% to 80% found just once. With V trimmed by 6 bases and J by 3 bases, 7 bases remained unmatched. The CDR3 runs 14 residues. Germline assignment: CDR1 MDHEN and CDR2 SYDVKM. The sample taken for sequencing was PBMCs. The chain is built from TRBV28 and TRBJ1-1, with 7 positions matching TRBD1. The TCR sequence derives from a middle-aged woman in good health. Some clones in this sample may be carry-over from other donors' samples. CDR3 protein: CASRSGGTYTEAFF. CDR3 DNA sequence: TGTGCCAGCAGATCAGGGGGGACGTACACTGAAGCTTTCTTT.